What follows are 10 T cell receptor beta chains derived from one specimen sequenced in a study of blood T cell repertoires in COVID-19. Only in-frame clones appear in the TCRdb table, and some are missing; sequencing was by immunoSEQ multiplex PCR. The sample includes about 250,000 clones, approximately 90% of them seen just once. What was sequenced was PBMCs or T cells enriched from blood (not recorded which). The receptors stem from a woman younger than 30 who had recovered from COVID-19.

The chain is built from TRBV10-1 and TRBJ1-1, with no clear D. Germline loops: CDR1 WNHNN, CDR2 SYGVQD (reference sequence). The CDR3 loop spans 15 amino acids. V gave up 4 bases and J gave up 0 bases, with 12 bases separating them. Written as DNA, the CDR3 is TGCGCCAGCAGTGGACATTCAGAGATGAACACTGAAGCTTTCTTT. This translates into CASSGHSEMNTEAFF.

The rearrangement joins TRBV28 to TRBJ1-5; the match to TRBD1 covers 9 bases. The germline V gene encodes CDR1 MDHEN and CDR2 SYDVKM. J lost 3 bases, V lost 5 bases, and 5 bases had no gene match. The length of the CDR3 is 15 residues. The CDR3 sequence: CASSRTGEDNQPQHF. CDR3 in DNA: TGTGCCAGCAGTCGGACAGGGGAGGACAATCAGCCCCAGCATTTT. Full variable domain (remainder filled in from reference TRBV28 and TRBJ1-5): DVKVTQSSRYLVKRTGEKVFLECVQDMDHENMFWYRQDPGLGLRLIYFSYDVKMKEKGDIPEGYSVSREKKERFSLILESASTNQTSMYLCASSRTGEDNQPQHFGDGTRLSIL.

This chain links TRBV6-5 with TRBJ2-3; maybe TRBD2 (7 bases). The CDR3 is 15 amino acids. The V end lost 8 bases, the J end lost 0 bases, and 15 bases lay between the germline ends. Per germline, CDR1 MNHEY and CDR2 SVGAGI. CDR3 coding DNA: TGTGCCAGCGACGGGAGGACAGATAGCACAGATACGCAGTATTTT. Amino acids: CASDGRTDSTDTQYF.

The chain has TRBV30 and TRBJ2-1; TRBD2 matches at 9 bases. V lost 5 bases, J lost 6 bases, and 8 bases stayed unmatched. The V gene's germline CDR1 is GTSNPN and CDR2 SVGIG (reference sequence). CDR3 length: 14 residues. For the CDR3, the DNA is TGTGCCTGGGTTAGCGGGGGACCCGTCAATGAGCAGTTCTTC. Translation: CAWVSGGPVNEQFF.

This sequence joins TRBV29-1 and TRBJ2-3, with D possibly TRBD1 on 6 matching bases. Per the germline V gene, CDR1 is SQVTM and CDR2 is ANQGSEA. Trimming removed 3 bases from V and 1 base from J, with 14 bases in between. The CDR3 runs to 15 residues. The CDR3 region is CSVDGRNRGTDTQYF. CDR3 sequence (DNA): TGCAGCGTTGATGGTCGAAACAGGGGCACAGATACGCAGTATTTT.

This chain joins TRBV5-1 and TRBJ2-7, with unresolved D. The germline gives CDR1 SGHRS, CDR2 YFSETQ. Deletions cut 6 bases from V and 0 bases from J, with 13 bases between. This CDR3 contains 14 residues. DNA of the CDR3: TGCGCCAGCATGTCTCCGGAGAGCTCCTACGAGCAGTACTTC. This sequence encodes CASMSPESSYEQYF.

CDR3 sequence: CASSDLSGGIDTQYF. The CDR3, as DNA: TGCGCCAGCAGTGATCTCAGCGGGGGCATAGATACGCAGTATTTT. The chain couples TRBV10-2 to TRBJ2-3; 8 bases are a match to TRBD2. Germline V gene sequence: CDR1 WSHSY, CDR2 SAAADI. The CDR3 sequence is 15 residues long. V shed 3 bases and J 5 bases; nucleotides not matched to a gene: 7.

The CDR3 region is CASSKQGGTGELFF. The DNA for the CDR3 is TGTGCCAGCAGCAAGCAGGGAGGGACCGGGGAGCTGTTTTTT. This chain connects TRBV21-1 to TRBJ2-2; the listed D gene, TRBD2, was not tested against the DNA. TRBV21-1 is tagged as a pseudogene. The CDR3 runs 14 residues.

This clone came up once. DNA for the CDR3: TGTGCCAGCAGTCGCTTTCAGGAAAATAGCAATCAGCCCCAGCATTTT. Its protein product is CASSRFQENSNQPQHF. V is TRBV5-8 and J is TRBJ1-5; the D is unclear. V gave up 5 bases and J gave up 0 bases, with 15 bases separating them. This CDR3 comprises 16 residues. Germline lookup yields CDR1 SGHTS and CDR2 YDEGEE.

This clone was seen more than once but under ten times. This chain's CDR3 is CASTWNTEAFF. The CDR3 coding sequence is TGTGCCAGCACCTGGAACACTGAAGCTTTCTTT. The chain is built from TRBV2 and TRBJ1-1; D is uncertain. Trimming cost V 7 bases and J 1 base, with 4 bases left between them. The CDR3 sequence is 11 residues long. CDR1 and CDR2 (germline): SNHLY, FYNNEI. Full variable domain (missing parts from reference TRBV2 and TRBJ1-1): EPEVTQTPSHQVTQMGQEVILRCVPISNHLYFYWYRQILGQKVEFLVSFYNNEISEKSEIFDDQFSVERPDGSNFTLKIRSTKLEDSAMYFCASTWNTEAFFGQGTRLTVV.